In this sample, the clone carrying this T cell receptor (beta chain) turned up once. The data originate from a study of blood T cell repertoires in COVID-19. The V gene's germline CDR1 is SGHTA and CDR2 FQGNSA. The CDR3 sequence is 15 residues long. J lost 4 bases, V lost 3 bases, and 0 bases had no gene match. As processed by the authors: How many nucleated cells were present was estimated from reference gene primer amplification. Using immunoSEQ multiplex PCR, the repertoire was profiled, and TCRdb retains in-frame clones only, with some absent. From that table come the V and J calls and clone size; the DNA was used to work out D and trimming. The table includes hundreds of thousands of clones, 83% detected once.

Specimen: peripheral blood. This TCR was sampled from a woman aged 40 to 55 with active or convalescent COVID-19. The chain uses TRBV7-2 and TRBJ2-3, with 14 bases identical to TRBD2. This chain's CDR3 is CASSLGLAGADTQYF. The CDR3 coding sequence is TGTGCCAGCAGCTTGGGACTAGCGGGGGCAGATACGCAGTATTTT.